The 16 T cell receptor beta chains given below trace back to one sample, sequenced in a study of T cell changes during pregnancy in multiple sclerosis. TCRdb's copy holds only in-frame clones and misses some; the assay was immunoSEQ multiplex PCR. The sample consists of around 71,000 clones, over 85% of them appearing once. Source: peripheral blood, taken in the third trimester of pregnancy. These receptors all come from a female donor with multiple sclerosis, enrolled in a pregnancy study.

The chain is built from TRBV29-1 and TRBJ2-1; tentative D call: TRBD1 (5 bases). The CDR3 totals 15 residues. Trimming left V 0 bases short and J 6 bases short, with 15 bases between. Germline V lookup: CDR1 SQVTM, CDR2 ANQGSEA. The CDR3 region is CSVEDLDSRVNEQFF. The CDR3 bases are TGCAGCGTTGAAGATCTTGACAGTAGAGTCAATGAGCAGTTCTTC.

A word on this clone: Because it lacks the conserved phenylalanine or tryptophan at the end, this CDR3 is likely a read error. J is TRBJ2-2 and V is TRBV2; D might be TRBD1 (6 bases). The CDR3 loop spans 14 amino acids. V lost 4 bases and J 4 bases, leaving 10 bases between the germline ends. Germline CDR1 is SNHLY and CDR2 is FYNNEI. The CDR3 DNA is TGTGCCAGCAGTGCAGGGGTTTTCACCGGGGAGCTGTTTCTT. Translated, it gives CASSAGVFTGELFL.

CDR3 loop: CASSASRDGYTF. CDR3 in DNA: TGTGCCAGCAGCGCCAGCCGGGATGGCTACACCTTC. The rearrangement links TRBV9 to TRBJ1-2; D remains ambiguous. V lost 3 bases to trimming and J lost 6 bases, with 9 bases between them. Germline assignment: CDR1 SGDLS and CDR2 YYNGEE. The CDR3 runs to 12 residues.

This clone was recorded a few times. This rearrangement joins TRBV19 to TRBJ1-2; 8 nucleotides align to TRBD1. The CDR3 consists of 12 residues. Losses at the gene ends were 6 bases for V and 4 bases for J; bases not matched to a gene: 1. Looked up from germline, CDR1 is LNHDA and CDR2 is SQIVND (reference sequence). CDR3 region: CASRTGGYGYTF. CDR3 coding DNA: TGTGCCAGTAGAACAGGGGGCTATGGCTACACCTTC.

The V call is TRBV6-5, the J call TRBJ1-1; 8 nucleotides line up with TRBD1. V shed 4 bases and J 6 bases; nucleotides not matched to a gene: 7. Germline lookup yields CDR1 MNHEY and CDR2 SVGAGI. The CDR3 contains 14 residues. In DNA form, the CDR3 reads TGTGCCAGCAGTTCGCGGACAGGGCATCCTGAAGCTTTCTTT. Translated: CASSSRTGHPEAFF.

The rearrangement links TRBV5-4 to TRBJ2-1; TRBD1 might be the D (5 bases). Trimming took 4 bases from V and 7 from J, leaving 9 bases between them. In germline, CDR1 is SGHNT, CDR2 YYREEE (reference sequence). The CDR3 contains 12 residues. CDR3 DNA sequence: TGTGCCAGCAGCCCAGGGCGAAATGAGCAGTTCTTC. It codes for CASSPGRNEQFF.

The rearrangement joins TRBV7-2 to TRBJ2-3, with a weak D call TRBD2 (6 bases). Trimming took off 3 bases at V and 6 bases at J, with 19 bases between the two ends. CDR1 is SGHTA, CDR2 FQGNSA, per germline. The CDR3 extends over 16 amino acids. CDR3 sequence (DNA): TGTGCCAGCAGCTTTATGGCGGGGTCGGTTTTGGATACGCAGTATTTT. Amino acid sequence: CASSFMAGSVLDTQYF. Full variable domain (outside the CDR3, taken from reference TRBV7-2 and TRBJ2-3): GAGVSQSPSNKVTEKGKDVELRCDPISGHTALYWYRQSLGQGLEFLIYFQGNSAPDKSGLPSDRFSAERTGGSVSTLTIQRTQQEDSAVYLCASSFMAGSVLDTQYFGPGTRLTVL.

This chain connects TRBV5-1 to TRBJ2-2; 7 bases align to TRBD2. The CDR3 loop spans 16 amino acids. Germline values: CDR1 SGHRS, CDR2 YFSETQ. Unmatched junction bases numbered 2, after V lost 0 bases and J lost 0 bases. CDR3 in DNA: TGCGCCAGCAGCTTGGTGCGGGAGTCGAACACCGGGGAGCTGTTTTTT. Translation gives CASSLVRESNTGELFF.

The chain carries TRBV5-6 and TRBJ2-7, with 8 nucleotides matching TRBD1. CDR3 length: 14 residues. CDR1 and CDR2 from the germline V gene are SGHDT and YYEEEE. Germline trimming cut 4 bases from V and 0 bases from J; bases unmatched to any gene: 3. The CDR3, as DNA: TGTGCCAGCAGCCGGACAGGGTCCTCCTACGAGCAGTACTTC. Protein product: CASSRTGSSYEQYF.

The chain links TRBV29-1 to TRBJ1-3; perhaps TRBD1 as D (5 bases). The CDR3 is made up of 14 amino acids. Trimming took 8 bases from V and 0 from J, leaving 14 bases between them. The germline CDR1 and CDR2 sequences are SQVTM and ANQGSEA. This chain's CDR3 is CSLMTAPSGNTIYF. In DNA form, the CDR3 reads TGCAGCTTGATGACAGCTCCCTCTGGAAACACCATATATTTT.

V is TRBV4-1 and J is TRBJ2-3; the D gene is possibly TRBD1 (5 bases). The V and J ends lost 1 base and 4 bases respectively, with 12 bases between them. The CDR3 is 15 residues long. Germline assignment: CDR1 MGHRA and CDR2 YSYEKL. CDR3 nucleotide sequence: TGCGCCAGCAGCCAAGCAGGTGGGGCGGCAGATACGCAGTATTTT. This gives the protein CASSQAGGAADTQYF.

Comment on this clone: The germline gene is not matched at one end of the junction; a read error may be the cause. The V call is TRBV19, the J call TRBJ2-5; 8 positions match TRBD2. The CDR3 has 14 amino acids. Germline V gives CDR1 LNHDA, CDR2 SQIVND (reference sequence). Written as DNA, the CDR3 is TGTGCCAGTAGGATAGCGGGGAATCAAGAGACCCAGTACTTC. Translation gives CASRIAGNQETQYF.

The CDR3 reads CASSLVGTGTYEQYF. As DNA, the CDR3 is TGTGCCAGCAGCTTAGTAGGGACAGGGACCTACGAGCAGTACTTC. The chain employs TRBV7-9 and TRBJ2-7; 9 nucleotides agree with TRBD1. CDR3 size: 15 residues. V dropped 1 base and J dropped 2; count of bases not matched to a gene: 3. The germline gives CDR1 SEHNR, CDR2 FQNEAQ (reference sequence).

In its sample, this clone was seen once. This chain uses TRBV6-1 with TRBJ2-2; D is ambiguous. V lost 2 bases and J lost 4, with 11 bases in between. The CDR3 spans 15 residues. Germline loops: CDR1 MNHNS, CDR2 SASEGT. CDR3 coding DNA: TGTGCCAGCAGTGAACCTTGGCATTCCACCGGGGAGCTGTTTTTT. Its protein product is CASSEPWHSTGELFF.

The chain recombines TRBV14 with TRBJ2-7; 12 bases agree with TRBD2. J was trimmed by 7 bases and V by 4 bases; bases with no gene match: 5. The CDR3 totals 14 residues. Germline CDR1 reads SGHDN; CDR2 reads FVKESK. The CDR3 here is CASSRLAGVGEQYF. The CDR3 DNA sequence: TGTGCCAGCAGCCGACTAGCGGGAGTTGGGGAGCAGTACTTC.

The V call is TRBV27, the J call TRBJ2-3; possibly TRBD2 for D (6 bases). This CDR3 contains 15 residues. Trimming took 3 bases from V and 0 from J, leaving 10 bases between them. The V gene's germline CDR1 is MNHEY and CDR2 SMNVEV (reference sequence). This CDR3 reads CASSFVAASTDTQYF. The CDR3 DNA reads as TGTGCCAGCAGTTTTGTAGCGGCTAGCACAGATACGCAGTATTTT.